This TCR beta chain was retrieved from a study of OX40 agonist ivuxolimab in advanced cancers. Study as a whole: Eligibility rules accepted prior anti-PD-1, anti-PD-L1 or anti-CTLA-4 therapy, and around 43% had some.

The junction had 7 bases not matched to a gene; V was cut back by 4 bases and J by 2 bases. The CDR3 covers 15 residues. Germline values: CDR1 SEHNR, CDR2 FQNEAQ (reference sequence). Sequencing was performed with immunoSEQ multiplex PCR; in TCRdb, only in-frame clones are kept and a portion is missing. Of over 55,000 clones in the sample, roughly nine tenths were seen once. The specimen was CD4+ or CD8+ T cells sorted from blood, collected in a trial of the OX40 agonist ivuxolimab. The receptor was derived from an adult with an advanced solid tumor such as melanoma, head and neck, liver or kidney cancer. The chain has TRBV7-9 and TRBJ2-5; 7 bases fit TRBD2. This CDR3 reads CASSSPSSGQETQYF. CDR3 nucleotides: TGTGCCAGCAGCTCACCTTCTAGCGGACAAGAGACCCAGTACTTC. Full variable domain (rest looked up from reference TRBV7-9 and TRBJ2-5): DTGVSQNPRHKITKRGQNVTFRCDPISEHNRLYWYRQTLGQGPEFLTYFQNEAQLEKSRLLSDRFSAERPKGSFSTLEIQRTEQGDSAMYLCASSSPSSGQETQYFGPGTRLLVL.